The 16 T cell receptor beta chains below come from one sample, sequenced in a study of radiation and T cells in renal cell carcinoma. Repertoires were generated with immunoSEQ multiplex PCR, while TCRdb's copy carries only in-frame clones and drops some. The table shows approximately 65,000 clones, with more than 60% occurring only once. As for time point: blood 4 weeks post-SBRT, at nephrectomy. Treatment: 15 Gy SBRT to primary tumor, nephrectomy 4 weeks later. Sequenced here: blood, sampled from a patient whose treatment included radiotherapy and nephrectomy. The receptors stem from a man between 60 and 75 years old with renal cell carcinoma.

The rearrangement joins TRBV7-2 to TRBJ2-5; 9 positions agree with TRBD1. This CDR3 region has 11 residues. Trimming took 5 bases from V and 14 from J; bases not matched to a gene: 6. Germline V gives CDR1 SGHTA, CDR2 FQGNSA. Here the CDR3 DNA reads TGTGCCAGCAGCCCGGACAGGGGTCTATACTTC. Amino acid sequence: CASSPDRGLYF.

The J gene is TRBJ2-2, the V gene TRBV11-2, with D unclear. V was clipped by 5 bases and J by 0 bases, with 10 bases between them. The CDR3 extends over 15 amino acids. Germline values: CDR1 SGHAT, CDR2 FQNNGV. CDR3 protein: CASSDFPANTGELFF. In nucleotides, the CDR3 is TGTGCCAGCAGCGACTTCCCAGCGAACACCGGGGAGCTGTTTTTT. Full variable domain (missing parts from reference TRBV11-2 and TRBJ2-2): EAGVAQSPRYKIIEKRQSVAFWCNPISGHATLYWYQQILGQGPKLLIQFQNNGVVDDSQLPKDRFSAERLKGVDSTLKIQPAKLEDSAVYLCASSDFPANTGELFFGEGSRLTVL.

V gene TRBV5-1 combines with J gene TRBJ1-2, with D possibly matching TRBD1 (6 bases). The CDR3 sequence is 14 residues long. V was trimmed by 2 bases and J by 4 bases, leaving 12 bases between them. Germline CDR1 is SGHRS and CDR2 is YFSETQ. The chain's CDR3 is CASSFEGGRYGYTF. The CDR3 DNA follows: TGCGCCAGCAGCTTTGAGGGGGGCCGCTATGGCTACACCTTC.

The V gene is TRBV5-4, the J gene TRBJ1-4, with D perhaps matching TRBD1 (5 bases). The CDR3 loop spans 12 amino acids. Germline CDR1 SGHNT, CDR2 YYREEE (reference sequence). The ends were cut back, 0 bases at V and 10 bases at J, with 7 bases in the middle. The CDR3 here is CASSLEGTKLFF. As DNA, the CDR3 is TGTGCCAGCAGCTTGGAGGGGACAAAACTGTTTTTT.

This clone was observed once. Germline and junction disagree at one end, which may indicate a read error. The same CDR3 arises from other DNA sequences in this sample as well. This chain connects TRBV6-1 to TRBJ1-5; D not resolved. The CDR3 runs to 15 residues. Looked up from germline, CDR1 is MNHNS and CDR2 is SASEGT. The DNA for the CDR3 is TGTGCTAGCAGTCATCGCATTCCCAGCAATCAGCCCCAGCATTTT. Encoded protein: CASSHRIPSNQPQHF.

V usage is TRBV5-4 and J usage is TRBJ2-7; a possible D gene is TRBD2 (5 bases). V gave up 3 bases and J gave up 5 bases, with 12 bases separating them. This CDR3 is 13 amino acids long. Germline CDR1 and CDR2: SGHNT and YYREEE (reference sequence). The CDR3 bases are TGTGCCAGCAGCTCTCAGGACTGGGACGAGCAGTACTTC. Protein product: CASSSQDWDEQYF.

The chain combines TRBV6-5 with TRBJ1-6, with D uncertain. The CDR3 loop spans 13 amino acids. From germline, CDR1 is MNHEY and CDR2 SVGAGI. Trimming pared 5 bases from V and 8 bases from J, leaving 10 bases between. CDR3: CASSAGMDSPLHF. The CDR3 DNA is TGTGCCAGCAGTGCGGGCATGGATTCACCCCTCCACTTT.

Note on this clone: Since a much larger clone is just one base distant, this may be a read error. Other DNA sequences in this sample translate to the same CDR3. J is TRBJ2-7 and V is TRBV10-3; a possible D gene is TRBD1 (6 bases). Germline CDR1 ENHRY, CDR2 SYGVKD. The CDR3 consists of 15 residues. V gave up 3 bases and J gave up 3 bases, with 15 bases separating them. CDR3 DNA sequence: TGTGCCATCAGTGAAAAGACAGGAGAGGGCTACGAGCAGTACTTC. It codes for CAISEKTGEGYEQYF.

This chain links TRBV27 with TRBJ2-5, with D hard to call. Trimming stripped 5 bases from V and 2 bases from J, with 9 bases between. This CDR3 has 13 residues. The germline V gene has CDR1 MNHEY and CDR2 SMNVEV (reference sequence). CDR3 sequence reads: CASSDLWQETQYF. In nucleotides, the CDR3 is TGTGCCAGCAGTGATCTTTGGCAAGAGACCCAGTACTTC.

V is TRBV30 and J is TRBJ1-1, with D hard to call. The ends were cut back, 3 bases at V and 0 bases at J, with 14 bases in the middle. Germline values: CDR1 GTSNPN, CDR2 SVGIG (reference sequence). This CDR3 has 15 amino acids. CDR3 nucleotides: TGTGCCTGGAGAGCCCTAGGACCCATGAACACTGAAGCTTTCTTT. Its translation: CAWRALGPMNTEAFF.

V and J are TRBV7-2 and TRBJ2-1; 7 bases match TRBD2. This CDR3 spans 16 amino acids. Germline V gene lookup returns CDR1 SGHTA and CDR2 FQGNSA. J lost 5 bases, V lost 8 bases, and 15 bases had no gene match. This CDR3 is CASGSRDLAVDNEQFF. As DNA, the CDR3 is TGTGCCAGCGGCAGTAGAGATCTAGCGGTTGACAATGAGCAGTTCTTC. Variable domain in full (rest from reference TRBV7-2 and TRBJ2-1): GAGVSQSPSNKVTEKGKDVELRCDPISGHTALYWYRQSLGQGLEFLIYFQGNSAPDKSGLPSDRFSAERTGGSVSTLTIQRTQQEDSAVYLCASGSRDLAVDNEQFFGPGTRLTVL.

This clone was recorded only once. The chain carries TRBV11-3 and TRBJ2-1; the D gene is possibly TRBD1 (6 bases). V lost 5 bases, J lost 6 bases, and 17 bases lay in between. This CDR3 contains 15 residues. CDR1 is SGHNT and CDR2 is YENEEA in the germline V gene. The CDR3 spells CASSLGAGVGNEQFF. The CDR3 nucleotides read TGTGCCAGCAGCCTAGGGGCAGGGGTGGGCAATGAGCAGTTCTTC.

This chain connects TRBV29-1 to TRBJ2-5, with D hard to call. This CDR3 is 13 amino acids long. V dropped 2 bases and J dropped 2 bases, with 9 bases sitting between them. CDR1 and CDR2 (germline): SQVTM, ANQGSEA. This chain's CDR3 is CSVEPLRQETQYF. In nucleotides, the CDR3 is TGCAGCGTTGAACCACTGAGACAAGAGACCCAGTACTTC.

This chain links TRBV18 with TRBJ2-7; D remains unclear. The CDR3 contains 13 residues. Per the germline V gene, CDR1 is KGHSH and CDR2 is LQKENI. Between the trimmed V and J ends, which lost 4 bases and 3 bases, there was a span of 10 bases. The CDR3 coding sequence is TGTGCCAGCTCACAGGCTCTAGGCTACGAGCAGTACGTC. It translates to CASSQALGYEQYV.

The chain links TRBV5-6 to TRBJ2-6; no firm D call. The ends were cut back, 4 bases at V and 4 bases at J, with 9 bases in the middle. The CDR3 has 14 residues. CDR1 and CDR2 (germline): SGHDT, YYEEEE. CDR3 amino acids: CASSGVSGANVLTF. For the CDR3, the DNA is TGTGCCAGCAGCGGGGTTTCCGGGGCCAACGTCCTGACTTTC.

The V gene is TRBV19, the J gene TRBJ2-1; 8 bases fit TRBD2. V gave up 5 bases and J gave up 3 bases; unmatched junction bases: 9. Looked up from germline, CDR1 is LNHDA and CDR2 is SQIVND (reference sequence). This CDR3 spans 16 amino acids. CDR3 in amino acids: CASSGDSSGFYNEQFF. Here the CDR3 DNA reads TGTGCCAGTAGTGGGGATTCTAGCGGGTTCTACAATGAGCAGTTCTTC.